This TCR beta chain emerged from a study of blood T cell repertoires in COVID-19. Across the study: Donors in the United States, Italy and Spain gave samples during acute or convalescent COVID-19. PBMCs, B-cell-depleted T cells, or T cells provided the cDNA or gDNA that made up the material.

Germline V lookup: CDR1 MNHEY, CDR2 SMNVEV (reference sequence). The CDR3 runs to 13 residues. V dropped 5 bases and J dropped 2 bases, with 7 bases sitting between them. Per the study methods: Counts of nucleated cells, estimated from reference gene primer amplification, were obtained. Measured with immunoSEQ multiplex PCR; TCRdb has only the in-frame clones, and not every one. The D gene and trimming were derived from the DNA, and the V and J assignments and clone size from that table. This sample has 200,000 to 250,000 clones; approximately 90% occur once, and the top ten carry about 6%. This chain joins TRBV27 and TRBJ2-1; D not resolved. The sequencing input was peripheral blood. This receptor was obtained from a man older than 75 with acute or convalescent COVID-19. In DNA form, the CDR3 reads TGTGCCAGCAGTCGAGGAACCTACAATGAGCAGTTCTTC. Translated: CASSRGTYNEQFF.